The 14 T cell receptor beta chains below all came from one sample that was sequenced in a study of OX40 agonist ivuxolimab in advanced cancers. TCRdb keeps only in-frame clones here, not all; method: immunoSEQ multiplex PCR. The sample comprises about 87,000 clones, approximately 90% of which are singletons, and about 1.6% rests with the top ten. The sequenced sample was CD4+ or CD8+ T cells sorted from blood, obtained in a trial of the OX40 agonist ivuxolimab. The source of these receptors is an adult with an advanced solid tumor such as melanoma, head and neck, liver or kidney cancer.

This chain links TRBV19 with TRBJ2-3, with D perhaps TRBD2 (6 bases). The germline CDR1 and CDR2 sequences are LNHDA and SQIVND (reference sequence). The V end was cut by 6 bases, the J end by 3 bases, with 19 bases between. CDR3 length equals 16 residues. The CDR3 DNA follows: TGTGCCAGTAGAAGGTACGGGAGAGTCGGGACAGATACGCAGTATTTT. Protein product: CASRRYGRVGTDTQYF.

The CDR3 coding sequence is TGTGCCAGCAGCCTTAGCGGGATTGAAGAGACCCAGTACTTC. Protein sequence: CASSLSGIEETQYF. The chain links TRBV7-2 to TRBJ2-5, with 8 positions matching TRBD2. The CDR3 is 14 amino acids. Germline V CDR1 and CDR2: SGHTA, FQGNSA. The trim removed 5 bases at V and 3 bases at J, leaving 5 bases unmatched.

The genes are TRBV10-3 and TRBJ2-1; D unresolved. Germline CDR1 is ENHRY and CDR2 is SYGVKD. This CDR3 has 12 residues. Trimming shortened V by 2 bases and J by 7 bases, and 6 bases separated the two germline ends. CDR3 nucleotide sequence: TGTGCCATCAGTGAGAGCCAAAATGAGCAGTTCTTC. Amino acid sequence: CAISESQNEQFF.

This rearrangement joins TRBV7-2 to TRBJ2-3; D perhaps matches TRBD2 (5 bases). CDR1 is SGHTA, CDR2 FQGNSA, per germline. The CDR3 extends over 14 amino acids. Trimming removed 6 bases at V and 6 bases at J, with 16 bases between. The CDR3 region has the DNA TGTGCCAGCAGGACCACCGGGGAGCGGGATACGCAGTATTTT. Protein: CASRTTGERDTQYF.

This rearrangement joins TRBV7-2 to TRBJ2-5; D is ambiguous. This CDR3 is built from 13 residues. CDR1 is SGHTA and CDR2 is FQGNSA in the germline V gene. V lost 2 bases and J lost 5, with 9 bases in between. The CDR3 DNA sequence: TGTGCCAGCAGCTTAAGTGGGCGGGAGACCCAGTACTTC. It is translated as CASSLSGRETQYF.

The table lists this clone with a count of one. The chain employs TRBV7-2 and TRBJ2-2; TRBD2 agrees at 8 bases. Trimming removed 6 bases from V and 5 bases from J; junction bases left unmatched: 14. The CDR3 is 17 residues long. Germline V gives CDR1 SGHTA, CDR2 FQGNSA. CDR3 coding DNA: TGTGCCAGCAGGCCCCATCCAGCGGGAGTTGGTACCGGGGAGCTGTTTTTT. Its translation: CASRPHPAGVGTGELFF.

The V call is TRBV5-1, the J call TRBJ2-1, with TRBD2 identical over 8 bases. CDR1 and CDR2 (germline): SGHRS, YFSETQ. CDR3 length: 16 amino acids. The junction had 7 bases not matched to a gene; V was cut back by 4 bases and J by 1 base. As DNA, the CDR3 is TGCGCCAGCAGCGCGGGGGGCGGGACTTCCTACAATGAGCAGTTCTTC. It translates to CASSAGGGTSYNEQFF.

This chain joins TRBV7-2 and TRBJ2-7, with D possibly being TRBD2 (5 bases). The CDR3 sequence is 15 residues long. The V and J ends lost 1 base and 0 bases respectively, with 10 bases between them. Germline lookup yields CDR1 SGHTA and CDR2 FQGNSA. The CDR3 region has the DNA TGTGCCAGCAGCTTAGGGAGCGGCCCCTCCTACGAGCAGTACTTC. Amino acids: CASSLGSGPSYEQYF. Full variable domain (outside the CDR3, taken from reference TRBV7-2 and TRBJ2-7): GAGVSQSPSNKVTEKGKDVELRCDPISGHTALYWYRQSLGQGLEFLIYFQGNSAPDKSGLPSDRFSAERTGGSVSTLTIQRTQQEDSAVYLCASSLGSGPSYEQYFGPGTRLTVT.

Only one count was recorded for this clone. The gene calls are TRBV5-6 and TRBJ2-4; TRBD2 matches at 8 bases. The V gene end was trimmed by 0 bases and the J gene end by 1 base; junction bases not matched to a gene: 6. Germline values: CDR1 SGHDT, CDR2 YYEEEE. The CDR3 consists of 17 residues. As DNA, the CDR3 is TGTGCCAGCAGCTTGGCGGAGGGCGGGAGGGCCAAAAACATTCAGTACTTC. It codes for CASSLAEGGRAKNIQYF.

This chain uses TRBV28 with TRBJ2-5; unclear D gene. The closer fit of TRBJ2-7 to the DNA end suggests the J call may be wrong. The CDR3 has 17 amino acids. Looked up from germline, CDR1 is MDHEN and CDR2 is SYDVKM. The chain's CDR3 is CASSSLRHQITLYEQYF. DNA of the CDR3: TGTGCCAGCAGTTCACTAAGACATCAGATTACCCTCTACGAGCAGTACTTC.

The chain combines TRBV7-2 with TRBJ2-1; 11 nucleotides agree with TRBD1. Germline V gene data show CDR1 as SGHTA and CDR2 as FQGNSA. Trimming took 5 bases from V and 6 from J; bases not matched to a gene: 6. The CDR3 covers 15 residues. Here the CDR3 DNA reads TGTGCCAGCAGCCAGAGGGACAGGGGGGGCAATGAGCAGTTCTTC. Translating it yields CASSQRDRGGNEQFF.

The chain uses TRBV25-1 and TRBJ1-1, with D perhaps matching TRBD1 (6 bases). Germline V gene lookup returns CDR1 MGHDK and CDR2 SYGVNS. This CDR3 has 14 residues. The V end lost 0 bases, the J end lost 3 bases, and 8 bases lay between the germline ends. CDR3 protein: CASSEYGGHTEAFF. The CDR3 DNA reads TGTGCCAGCAGTGAATATGGGGGCCACACTGAAGCTTTCTTT.

The CDR3 DNA follows: TGTGCCAGCAGTCCGGGACAGGGTAGGGGTGGCTACACCTTC. This codes for CASSPGQGRGGYTF. The V call is TRBV2, the J call TRBJ1-2; 9 nucleotides match TRBD1. Trimming took 5 bases from V and 7 from J; bases not matched to a gene: 8. The CDR3 is 14 residues long. Per germline, CDR1 SNHLY and CDR2 FYNNEI.

This clone was seen only once. The chain joins TRBV29-1 to TRBJ2-1; TRBD2 matches at 7 bases. The CDR3 sequence is 12 residues long. Germline-derived CDR1 and CDR2 are SQVTM and ANQGSEA. Trimming cost V 5 bases and J 10 bases; bases outside gene matches: 8. The CDR3 sequence is CSVSPSGTEQFF. CDR3 in DNA: TGCAGCGTTTCCCCTAGCGGTACGGAGCAGTTCTTC.